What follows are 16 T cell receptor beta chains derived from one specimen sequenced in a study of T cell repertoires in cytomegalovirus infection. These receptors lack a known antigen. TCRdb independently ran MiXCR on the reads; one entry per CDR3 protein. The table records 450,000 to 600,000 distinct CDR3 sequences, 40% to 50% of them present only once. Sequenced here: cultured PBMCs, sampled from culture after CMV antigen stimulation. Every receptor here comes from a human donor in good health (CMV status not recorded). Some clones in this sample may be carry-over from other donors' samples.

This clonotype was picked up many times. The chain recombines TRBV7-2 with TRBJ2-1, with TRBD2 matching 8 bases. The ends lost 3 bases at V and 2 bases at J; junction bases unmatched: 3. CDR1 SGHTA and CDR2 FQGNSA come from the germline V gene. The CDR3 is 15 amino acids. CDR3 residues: CASSFTGGPYNEQFF. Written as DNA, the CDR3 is TGTGCCAGCAGCTTTACGGGAGGGCCCTACAATGAGCAGTTCTTC.

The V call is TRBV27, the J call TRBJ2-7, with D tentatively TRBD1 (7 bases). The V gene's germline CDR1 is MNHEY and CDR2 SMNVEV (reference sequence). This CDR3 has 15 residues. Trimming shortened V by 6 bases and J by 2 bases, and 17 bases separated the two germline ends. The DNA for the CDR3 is TGTGCCAGCAGCCCACAGGGGACTCCCGCCTACGAGCAGTACTTC. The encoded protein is CASSPQGTPAYEQYF.

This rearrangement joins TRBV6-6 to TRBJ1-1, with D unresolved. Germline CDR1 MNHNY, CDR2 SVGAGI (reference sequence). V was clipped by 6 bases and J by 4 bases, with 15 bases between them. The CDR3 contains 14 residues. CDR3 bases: TGTGCCAGCAGGATGGACTCAAGCCCCACTGAAGCTTTCTTT. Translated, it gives CASRMDSSPTEAFF.

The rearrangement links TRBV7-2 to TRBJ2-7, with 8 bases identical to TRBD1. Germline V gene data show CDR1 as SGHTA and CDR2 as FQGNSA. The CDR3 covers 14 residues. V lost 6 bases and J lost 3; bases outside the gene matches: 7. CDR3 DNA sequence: TGTGCCAGCAGACCCGACAGGGGCAGCTACGAGCAGTACTTC. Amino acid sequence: CASRPDRGSYEQYF.

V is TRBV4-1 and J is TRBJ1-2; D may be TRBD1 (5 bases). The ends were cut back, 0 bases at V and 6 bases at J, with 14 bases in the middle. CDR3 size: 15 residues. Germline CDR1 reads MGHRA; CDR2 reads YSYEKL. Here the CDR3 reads CASSQDGDTGDGYTF. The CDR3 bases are TGCGCCAGCAGCCAAGATGGGGATACGGGGGATGGCTACACCTTC.

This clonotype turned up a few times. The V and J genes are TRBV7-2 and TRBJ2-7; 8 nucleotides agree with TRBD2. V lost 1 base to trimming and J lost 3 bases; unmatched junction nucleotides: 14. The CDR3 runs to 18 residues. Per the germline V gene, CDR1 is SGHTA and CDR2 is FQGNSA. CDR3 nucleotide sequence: TGTGCCAGCAGCTTAGGTCCACGGGGAGCGGGAGTAGGCTACGAGCAGTACTTC. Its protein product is CASSLGPRGAGVGYEQYF.

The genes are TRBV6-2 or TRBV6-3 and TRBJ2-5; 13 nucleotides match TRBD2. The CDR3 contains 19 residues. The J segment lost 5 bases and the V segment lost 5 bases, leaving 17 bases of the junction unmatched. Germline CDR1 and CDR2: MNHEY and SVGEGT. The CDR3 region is CASSPIGLAGDWDVETQYF. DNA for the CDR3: TGTGCCAGCAGTCCCATCGGACTAGCGGGAGATTGGGATGTGGAGACCCAGTACTTC.

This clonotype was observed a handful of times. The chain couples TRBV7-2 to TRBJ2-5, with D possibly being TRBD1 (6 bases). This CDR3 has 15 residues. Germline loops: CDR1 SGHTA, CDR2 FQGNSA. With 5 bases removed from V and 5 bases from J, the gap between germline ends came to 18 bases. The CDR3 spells CASSLSRGVPETQYF. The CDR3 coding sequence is TGTGCCAGCAGCCTCTCCAGGGGTGTTCCGGAGACCCAGTACTTC.

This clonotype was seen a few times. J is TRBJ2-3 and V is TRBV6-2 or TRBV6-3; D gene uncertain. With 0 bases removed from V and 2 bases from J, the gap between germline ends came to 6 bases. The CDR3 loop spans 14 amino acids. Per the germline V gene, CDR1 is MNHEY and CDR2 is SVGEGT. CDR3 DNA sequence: TGTGCCAGCAGTTACTCAACGTTCACAGATACGCAGTATTTT. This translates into CASSYSTFTDTQYF.

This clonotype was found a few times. Written as DNA, the CDR3 is TGTGCCAGCAGCTGGGGGCTAGCGGCCTCATACGAGCAGTACTTC. This encodes CASSWGLAASYEQYF. The chain employs TRBV7-8 and TRBJ2-7, with D perhaps matching TRBD2 (7 bases). The V end was cut by 4 bases, the J end by 4 bases, with 17 bases between. CDR1 and CDR2 from the germline V gene are SGHVS and FQNEAQ. The CDR3 covers 15 residues.

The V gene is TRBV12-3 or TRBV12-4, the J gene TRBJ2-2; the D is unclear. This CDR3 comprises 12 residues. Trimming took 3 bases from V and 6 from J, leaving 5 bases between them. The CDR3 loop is CASSFPAGELFF. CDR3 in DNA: TGTGCCAGCAGTTTCCCCGCCGGGGAGCTGTTTTTT.

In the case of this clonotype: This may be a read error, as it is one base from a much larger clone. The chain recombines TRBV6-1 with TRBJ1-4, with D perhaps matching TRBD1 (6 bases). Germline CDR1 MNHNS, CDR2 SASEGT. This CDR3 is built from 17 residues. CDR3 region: CASSRRGTFTTNEKLLF. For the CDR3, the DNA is TGTGCCAGCAGCAGAAGGGGGACATTTACAACTAATGAAAAACTGTTGTTT.

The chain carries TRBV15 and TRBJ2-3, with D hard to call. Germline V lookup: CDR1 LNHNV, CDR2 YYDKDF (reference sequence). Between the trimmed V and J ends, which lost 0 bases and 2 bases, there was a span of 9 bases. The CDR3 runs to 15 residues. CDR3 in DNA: TGTGCCACCAGCAGAGATGGGCTTTCCACAGATACGCAGTATTTT. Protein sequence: CATSRDGLSTDTQYF.

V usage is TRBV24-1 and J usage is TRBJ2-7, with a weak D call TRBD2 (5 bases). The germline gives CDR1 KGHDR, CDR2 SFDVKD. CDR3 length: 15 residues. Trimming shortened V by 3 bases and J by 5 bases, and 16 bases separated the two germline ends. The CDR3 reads CATSDGAGVVNEQYF. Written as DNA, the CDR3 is TGTGCCACCAGTGATGGTGCCGGGGTGGTTAACGAGCAGTACTTC.

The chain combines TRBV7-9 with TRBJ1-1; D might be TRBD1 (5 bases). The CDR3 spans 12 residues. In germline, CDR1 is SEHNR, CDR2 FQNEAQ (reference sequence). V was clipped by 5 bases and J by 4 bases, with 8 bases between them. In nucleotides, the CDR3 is TGTGCCAGCAGCCCAGACAGCACTGAAGCTTTCTTT. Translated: CASSPDSTEAFF.

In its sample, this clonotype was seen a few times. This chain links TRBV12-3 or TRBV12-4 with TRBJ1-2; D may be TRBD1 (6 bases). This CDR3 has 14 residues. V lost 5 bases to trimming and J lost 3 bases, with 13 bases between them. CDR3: CASSLTGFDYGYTF. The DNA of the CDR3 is TGTGCCAGCAGTCTCACAGGGTTCGACTATGGCTACACCTTC.